This T cell receptor (beta chain) appears in the sequencing data of a study of Ad26.COV2.S vaccination and SARS-CoV-2 variants. Study observations and caveats: Placebo recipients trailed vaccine recipients in spike-specific TCR breadth. Breadth and depth estimates from TCRs may understate total T cell responses.

Details on this clone: Its antigen is unknown.

The sample's treatment: some 20 received Ad26.COV2.S at low or high dose, single or two shots; five or six received placebo; per-sample allocation not given. Collection of samples fell on day 63 after the first vaccine or placebo injection. Trimming pared 0 bases from V and 0 bases from J, leaving 4 bases between. The CDR3 is 14 amino acids. Germline assignment: CDR1 SGDLS and CDR2 YYNGEE. Libraries were prepared by immunoSEQ multiplex PCR; TCRdb keeps only in-frame clonotypes and omits some of them. The profile shows over 400,000 clones, approximately 90% of them singletons. Sequencing was performed on peripheral blood, taken in a trial of Ad26.COV2.S vaccine versus placebo. This chain joins TRBV9 and TRBJ1-3; D is ambiguous. The sequence was obtained from a person aged 18-65 years who received the Ad26.COV2.S COVID-19 vaccine or a placebo. The CDR3 nucleotides read TGTGCCAGCAGCGTAGAGAACTCTGGAAACACCATATATTTT. It yields the protein CASSVENSGNTIYF.